This TCR beta chain is drawn from a study of blood T cell repertoires in COVID-19. Study at large: In each case, the material was cDNA or gDNA derived from T cells, B-cell-depleted T cells, or PBMCs.

Clones were sequenced by immunoSEQ multiplex PCR, and TCRdb holds only the in-frame ones, with some missing. The table records 380,000 or so clones, 88% of them present only once. Germline CDR1 and CDR2: LNHDA and SQIVND (reference sequence). The CDR3 totals 14 residues. Trimming removed 7 bases from V and 0 bases from J, with 12 bases in between. Participant-reported clinical history was the basis for cohort assignment. This receptor was identified in a woman aged 40 to 55 with acute COVID-19. The V gene is TRBV19, the J gene TRBJ1-1; possible D gene TRBD1, 5 bases. The sequenced sample was PBMCs or T cells enriched from blood (not recorded which). CDR3 DNA sequence: TGTGCCAGTAAACGGGGGAACATGAACACTGAAGCTTTCTTT. Residues: CASKRGNMNTEAFF.